Detailed here is one T cell receptor (beta chain). What it binds is not known. The data originate from a study of blood T cells in healthy people across ages. The second PCR ran roughly 6 to 11 cycles with a sample-barcoded 5' primer and J-beta primers. TCRdb fed the 5' RACE reads into MiXCR, producing one record per CDR3 protein. The sample has some 1,800,000 distinct CDR3 sequences; more than 35% are singletons. This CDR3 comprises 13 residues. Trimming shortened V by 3 bases and J by 7 bases, and 11 bases separated the two germline ends. CDR1 is MNHEY, CDR2 SMNVEV, per germline (reference sequence). Study results and limitations: Older age went with lower TCR beta diversity per million T cells, in a roughly linear way.

Each donor's blood draw was roughly 10 milliliters of peripheral blood. This chain links TRBV27 with TRBJ2-3, with a tentative D call TRBD1 (5 bases). The clonotype originates from a human donor in good health. Sequencing used blood. In DNA form, the CDR3 reads TGTGCCAGCAGTTTTCACCCAGGGCATACGCAGTATTTT. Protein product: CASSFHPGHTQYF.